This T cell receptor (beta chain) was observed in a study of T-cell memory formation after mild COVID-19. To note about this clonotype: Its specificity is not known.

CDR3 length equals 13 residues. Germline CDR1 DFQATT, CDR2 SNEGSKA (reference sequence). Trimming removed 6 bases from V and 3 bases from J, with 15 bases in between. TCRdb ran MiXCR on the 5' RACE reads and lists one entry per CDR3 protein. Of 300,000 to 350,000 distinct CDR3 sequences listed, approximately 20% are singletons. Study results and limitations: The CD4+ clones that contracted clustered mainly within CM and EM, and the CD8+ clones concentrated in EMRA.

This sequence originates from a man aged 18 to 35 who had mild COVID-19 (a few samples of this study predate the infection). Cell type and time point are not known. The sequenced sample was PBMCs or a T cell subset sorted from them (not recorded which). This chain links TRBV20-1 with TRBJ2-7; possibly TRBD1 or TRBD2 for D (5 bases each). CDR3 loop: CSARPRGSYEQYF. The CDR3 DNA reads TGCAGTGCCAGGCCCCGGGGCAGCTACGAGCAGTACTTC.